Below are 3 T cell receptor beta chains sequenced from a single sample in a study of CD8 T cells in Susac syndrome. An input of 0.5 to 1 ug of RNA was subjected to reverse transcription using random hexamers. TCRdb redid the calling of the immunoSEQ multiplex PCR reads with MiXCR, one entry per CDR3 protein. The sample has 150,000 to 250,000 distinct CDR3 sequences, 90% to 95% seen once. The sample comprised CD4+ T cells from PBMCs. Source of these receptors: a human donor with multiple sclerosis.

V and J are TRBV28 and TRBJ1-4; the D gene is possibly TRBD1 (6 bases). This CDR3 spans 15 amino acids. Per germline, CDR1 MDHEN and CDR2 SYDVKM. V lost 8 bases to trimming and J lost 10 bases, with 23 bases between them. The CDR3 sequence: CASHPGGGKVGKLFF. The CDR3 bases are TGTGCCAGCCACCCTGGAGGGGGTAAAGTGGGAAAACTGTTTTTT.

CDR3 DNA: TGTGCCAGCAGCTTTGGTTCAGATACGCAGTATTTT. It is translated as CASSFGSDTQYF. This rearrangement joins TRBV7-9 to TRBJ2-3; D remains ambiguous. The CDR3 is made up of 12 amino acids. Germline loops: CDR1 SEHNR, CDR2 FQNEAQ (reference sequence). Trimming cost V 3 bases and J 4 bases, with 5 bases left between them.

The chain joins TRBV12-3 or TRBV12-4 to TRBJ1-5, with 7 bases matching TRBD1. V lost 7 bases, J lost 5 bases, and 8 bases stayed unmatched. The CDR3 sequence is 14 residues long. In nucleotides, the CDR3 is TGTGCCAGCACCCCTGACAGGGCCTATCAGCCCCAGCATTTT. Its protein product is CASTPDRAYQPQHF.